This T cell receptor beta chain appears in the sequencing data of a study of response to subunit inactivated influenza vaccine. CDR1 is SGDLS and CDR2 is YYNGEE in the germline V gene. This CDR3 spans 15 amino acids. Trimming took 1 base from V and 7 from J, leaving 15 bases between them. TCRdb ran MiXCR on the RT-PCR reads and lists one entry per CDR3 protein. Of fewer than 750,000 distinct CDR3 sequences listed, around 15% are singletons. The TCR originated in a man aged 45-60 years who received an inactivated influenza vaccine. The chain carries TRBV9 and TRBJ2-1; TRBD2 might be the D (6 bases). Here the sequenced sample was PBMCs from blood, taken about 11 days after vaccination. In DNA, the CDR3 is TGTGCCAGCAGCGTATGGCCGGGACTCGAGAATGAGCAGTTCTTC. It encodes CASSVWPGLENEQFF.